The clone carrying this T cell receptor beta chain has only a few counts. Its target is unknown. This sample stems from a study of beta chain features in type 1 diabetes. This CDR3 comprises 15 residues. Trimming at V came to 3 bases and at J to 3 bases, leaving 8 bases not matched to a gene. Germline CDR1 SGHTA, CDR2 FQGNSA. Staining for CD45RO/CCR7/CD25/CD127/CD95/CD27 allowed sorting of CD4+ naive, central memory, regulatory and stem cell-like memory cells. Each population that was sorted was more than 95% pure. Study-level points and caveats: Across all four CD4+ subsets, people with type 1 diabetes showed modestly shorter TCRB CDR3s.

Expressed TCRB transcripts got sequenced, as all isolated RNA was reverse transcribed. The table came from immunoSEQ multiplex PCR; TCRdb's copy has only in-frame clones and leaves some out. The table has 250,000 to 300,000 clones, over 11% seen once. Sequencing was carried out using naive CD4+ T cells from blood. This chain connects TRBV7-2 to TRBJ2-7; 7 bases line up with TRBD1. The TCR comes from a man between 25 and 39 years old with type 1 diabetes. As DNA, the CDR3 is TGTGCCAGCAGCTTGGATCCGGGACAGCGCTACGAGCAGTACTTC. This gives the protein CASSLDPGQRYEQYF.